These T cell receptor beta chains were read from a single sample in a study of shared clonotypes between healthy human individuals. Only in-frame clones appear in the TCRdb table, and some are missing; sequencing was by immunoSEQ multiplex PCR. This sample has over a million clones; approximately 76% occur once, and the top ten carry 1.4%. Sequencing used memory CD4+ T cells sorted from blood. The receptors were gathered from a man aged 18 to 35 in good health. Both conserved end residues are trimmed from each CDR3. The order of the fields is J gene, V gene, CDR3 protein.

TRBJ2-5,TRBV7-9,ASSRGFKETQY
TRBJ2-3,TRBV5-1,ASSLLTSGGLDTQY
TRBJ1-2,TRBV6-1,ASTPRNRGAESYT
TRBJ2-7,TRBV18,ASSPFGDSYEQY
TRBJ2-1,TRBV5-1,ASSTGATREQF
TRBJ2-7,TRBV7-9,ASSLAAASYEQY
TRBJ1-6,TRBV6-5,ASRSGTPGSPLH
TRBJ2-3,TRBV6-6,ASSRDATISHTQY
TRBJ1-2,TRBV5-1,ASSPGQGLGAYGYT
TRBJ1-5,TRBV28,ASSLETWSQPQH
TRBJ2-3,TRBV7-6,ASSTTNTQY
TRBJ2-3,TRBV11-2,ASSLRTQPTDTQY
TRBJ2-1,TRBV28,ASRFPAGEQF
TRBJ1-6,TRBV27,AIRREPNSPLH
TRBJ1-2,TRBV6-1,ASSDPLRDIYGYT
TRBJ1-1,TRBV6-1,ASSEADSDEAF
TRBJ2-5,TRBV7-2,ASSRGLAGVRTQETQY
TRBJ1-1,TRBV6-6,ASSPEGLNTEAF
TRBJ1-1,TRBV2,ASSGQGGNTEAF
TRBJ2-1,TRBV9,ASSVGWDSGGIEQF
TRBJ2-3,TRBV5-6,ASSLRGRGADTQY
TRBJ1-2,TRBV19,ASQGVASGGYT
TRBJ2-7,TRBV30,AWNRQGPYEQY
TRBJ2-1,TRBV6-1,ASSEWVGGSYNEQF
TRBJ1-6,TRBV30,AWLQGYNSPLH
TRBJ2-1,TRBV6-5,ASISRGRQF
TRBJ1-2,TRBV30,AWTRQGRYGYT
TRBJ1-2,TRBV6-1,ASSEALDSGYGYT
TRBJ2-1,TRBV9,ASSVEVGRGGEQF
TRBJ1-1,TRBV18,ASSRGGEGTEAF
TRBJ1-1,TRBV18,ASSPREDAEAF
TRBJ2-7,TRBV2,ASRKSGPTTYEQY
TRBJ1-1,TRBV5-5,ASRVPGNTEAF